The 32 T cell receptor beta chains presented below share a single source sample, sequenced in a study of a mutant IDH1 vaccine in newly diagnosed glioma. Antigens of these TCRs are unknown. As to time point: week 5, during vaccination. Doses comprised 300 ug of mutant IDH1 20-mer peptide each, plus topical imiquimod. Sequencing was performed with immunoSEQ multiplex PCR; in TCRdb, only in-frame clones are kept and a portion is missing. The sample records around 29,000 clones, 75% to 90% being singletons. The specimen was peripheral blood mononuclear cells (PBMCs), collected from a glioma patient whose treatment included an IDH1 peptide vaccine. These TCRs come from a middle-aged woman with glioma. Some clones in this sample may be carry-over from other donors' samples.

The chain is built from TRBV2 and TRBJ2-7; no reliable D call. Trimming removed 3 bases at V and 1 base at J, with 10 bases between. The CDR3 is 14 residues long. Per the germline V gene, CDR1 is SNHLY and CDR2 is FYNNEI. CDR3 nucleotides: TGTGCCAGCAGTGAGGGGTCCCTGTCCTACGAGCAGTACTTC. Protein: CASSEGSLSYEQYF.

This clone was recorded once. This chain links TRBV5-1 with TRBJ1-2, with TRBD1 matching over 8 bases. Trimming took 3 bases from V and 7 from J; bases not matched to a gene: 8. The germline V gene has CDR1 SGHRS and CDR2 YFSETQ. CDR3 length equals 14 residues. The DNA for the CDR3 is TGCGCCAGCAGCTACTCAGGGGGCGAGAGTGGCTACACCTTC. Its protein is CASSYSGGESGYTF.

This chain connects TRBV27 to TRBJ2-7, with TRBD1 matching 9 bases. CDR1 is MNHEY, CDR2 SMNVEV, per germline (reference sequence). J gave up 2 bases and V 2 bases, and 13 bases lay outside the gene matches. CDR3 length equals 18 residues. The CDR3 bases are TGTGCCAGCAGTTTAGAACAACCCAAATGGGACAGGGCCTACGAGCAGTACTTC. Residues: CASSLEQPKWDRAYEQYF.

This clone occurred once. The V and J genes are TRBV10-3 and TRBJ2-3; D not resolved. This CDR3 has 11 amino acids. V gave up 4 bases and J gave up 3 bases, with 2 bases separating them. The germline CDR1 and CDR2 sequences are ENHRY and SYGVKD. The CDR3 loop reads CAISVTDTQYF. Here the CDR3 DNA reads TGTGCCATCAGTGTAACAGATACGCAGTATTTT.

The V gene is TRBV25-1, the J gene TRBJ2-5; 11 nucleotides match TRBD1. V dropped 4 bases and J dropped 5; count of bases not matched to a gene: 3. This CDR3 is built from 14 residues. Per the germline V gene, CDR1 is MGHDK and CDR2 is SYGVNS. The CDR3 nucleotides are TGTGCCAGCAGTGGGGACAGGGGGACGGAGACCCAGTACTTC. This encodes CASSGDRGTETQYF.

This clone was detected only once. The chain employs TRBV4-1 and TRBJ2-7; D gene unclear. The V gene lost 6 bases and the J gene lost 5 bases, with 17 bases spanning the gap. The CDR3 consists of 14 residues. Per the germline V gene, CDR1 is MGHRA and CDR2 is YSYEKL. Here the CDR3 DNA reads TGCGCCAGCAGGGCTGATTACGGTTTAGACGAGCAGTACTTC. Translated: CASRADYGLDEQYF.

This clone appeared a few times. DNA for the CDR3: TGTGCCACCGCTTCAACTAATGAAAAACTGTTTTTT. Translation gives CATASTNEKLFF. The chain links TRBV2 to TRBJ1-4; D ambiguous. Between the trimmed V and J ends, which lost 10 bases and 0 bases, there was a span of 6 bases. Per the germline V gene, CDR1 is SNHLY and CDR2 is FYNNEI. The CDR3 totals 12 residues.

V usage is TRBV4-3 and J usage is TRBJ2-5; D is ambiguous. This CDR3 is 14 amino acids long. Germline V CDR1 and CDR2: LGHNA, YSLEER. With 2 bases removed from V and 3 bases from J, the gap between germline ends came to 10 bases. This CDR3 reads CASSQIGSEETQYF. In DNA, the CDR3 is TGCGCCAGCAGCCAAATAGGCAGCGAAGAGACCCAGTACTTC.

This chain links TRBV27 with TRBJ2-3; D is unclear. V was trimmed by 8 bases and J by 4 bases, leaving 13 bases between them. CDR1 and CDR2 from the germline V gene are MNHEY and SMNVEV (reference sequence). This CDR3 contains 13 residues. This chain's CDR3 is CASQNADADTQYF. The CDR3 region has the DNA TGTGCCAGCCAAAATGCGGACGCAGATACGCAGTATTTT.

This clone was picked up one time. V and J are TRBV10-3 and TRBJ2-6; either TRBD1 or TRBD2 may fit D (5 bases each). The CDR3 contains 16 residues. V lost 0 bases and J lost 2, with 8 bases in between. Germline V gives CDR1 ENHRY, CDR2 SYGVKD. Here the CDR3 DNA reads TGTGCCATCAGTGAGTCACGGGGACCTGGGGCCAACGTCCTGACTTTC. Its translation is CAISESRGPGANVLTF.

The table lists this clone with a few counts. This sequence joins TRBV9 and TRBJ2-7, with a tentative D call TRBD1 (6 bases). CDR1 is SGDLS, CDR2 YYNGEE, per germline. This CDR3 is built from 17 residues. Trimming pared 4 bases from V and 6 bases from J, leaving 26 bases between. CDR3 sequence: CASSPRGSGLALSEQYF. The CDR3 nucleotides read TGTGCCAGCAGCCCGAGGGGGTCAGGACTCGCCTTATCCGAGCAGTACTTC.

The chain has TRBV19 and TRBJ2-7; 12 nucleotides match TRBD2. Trimming cost V 6 bases and J 3 bases; bases outside gene matches: 6. This CDR3 is built from 15 residues. CDR1 LNHDA and CDR2 SQIVND come from the germline V gene (reference sequence). The CDR3 nucleotides are TGTGCCAGTAGCCGACTAGCGGGAGAGGACTACGAGCAGTACTTC. This translates into CASSRLAGEDYEQYF.

The J gene is TRBJ2-5, the V gene TRBV27; D is possibly TRBD1 (7 bases). This CDR3 spans 14 amino acids. V gave up 7 bases and J gave up 2 bases, with 14 bases separating them. Germline lookup yields CDR1 MNHEY and CDR2 SMNVEV (reference sequence). The CDR3 here is CASTKGGQQETQYF. DNA of the CDR3: TGTGCCAGCACAAAGGGGGGACAGCAAGAGACCCAGTACTTC.

This clone was seen more than once but under ten times. This rearrangement joins TRBV7-2 to TRBJ2-2; D unresolved. The V end was cut by 0 bases, the J end by 7 bases, with 6 bases between. CDR1 and CDR2 from the germline V gene are SGHTA and FQGNSA. This CDR3 is 13 amino acids long. This CDR3 reads CASSLASNGELFF. The CDR3 nucleotides read TGTGCCAGCAGCTTAGCGTCTAACGGGGAGCTGTTTTTT.

The genes are TRBV5-6 and TRBJ2-2; D call uncertain. This CDR3 spans 13 amino acids. Germline V CDR1 and CDR2: SGHDT, YYEEEE. V dropped 0 bases and J dropped 4 bases, with 4 bases sitting between them. CDR3 bases: TGTGCCAGCAGCTTGGTAGGCACCGGGGAGCTGTTTTTT. Translated, it gives CASSLVGTGELFF.

This chain joins TRBV11-3 and TRBJ2-3; D is possibly TRBD1 or TRBD2 (6 bases each). Germline V gives CDR1 SGHNT, CDR2 YENEEA. The CDR3 is 15 residues long. V lost 2 bases and J 3 bases, leaving 12 bases between the germline ends. In DNA, the CDR3 is TGTGCCAGCAGCTTAAGCGTAGGGGGGACAGATACGCAGTATTTT. Amino acids: CASSLSVGGTDTQYF. The full variable domain, its missing parts supplied by reference TRBV11-3 and TRBJ2-3, is EAGVVQSPRYKIIEKKQPVAFWCNPISGHNTLYWYLQNLGQGPELLIRYENEEAVDDSQLPKDRFSAERLKGVDSTLKIQPAELGDSAVYLCASSLSVGGTDTQYFGPGTRLTVL.

This rearrangement joins TRBV4-2 to TRBJ2-5, with TRBD1 as a possible D gene (5 bases). CDR3 size: 13 residues. Germline values: CDR1 LGHNA, CDR2 YNFKEQ. Trimming cost V 5 bases and J 5 bases, with 12 bases left between them. CDR3 residues: CASSDSPHETQYF. The CDR3 bases are TGTGCCAGCAGCGACAGTCCCCACGAGACCCAGTACTTC.

The chain recombines TRBV18 with TRBJ2-5; TRBD2 matches 8 bases. The end of the DNA is better explained by TRBJ2-7, so the J call may be wrong. The CDR3 extends over 15 amino acids. CDR1 is KGHSH, CDR2 LQKENI, per germline. CDR3 loop: CASSPAGGPAYEQYF. DNA for the CDR3: TGTGCCAGCTCACCAGCGGGGGGCCCCGCGTACGAGCAGTACTTC.

This clone showed up just a few times. The chain uses TRBV7-3 and TRBJ2-2; D possibly corresponds to TRBD1 (6 bases). The V end was cut by 2 bases, the J end by 2 bases, with 18 bases between. The length of the CDR3 is 18 residues. Germline lookup yields CDR1 SGHTA and CDR2 FQGTGA. CDR3 sequence (DNA): TGTGCCAGCAGCTTACTGCCAGGGGCCCCCGATAACACCGGGGAGCTGTTTTTT. It yields the protein CASSLLPGAPDNTGELFF. The full variable domain, in which reference TRBV7-3 and TRBJ2-2 provide the parts outside the CDR3, is GAGVSQTPSNKVTEKGKYVELRCDPISGHTALYWYRQSLGQGPEFLIYFQGTGAADDSGLPNDRFFAVRPEGSVSTLKIQRTERGDSAVYLCASSLLPGAPDNTGELFFGEGSRLTVL.

The V call is TRBV28, the J call TRBJ2-5; 9 bases are shared with TRBD2. The CDR3 loop spans 16 amino acids. J lost 4 bases, V lost 6 bases, and 12 bases had no gene match. Per germline, CDR1 MDHEN and CDR2 SYDVKM. The CDR3 bases are TGTGCCAGCAGCTCTCTCGGGCGGGAGGGCAGAGAGACCCAGTACTTC. Translation gives CASSSLGREGRETQYF.

This sequence joins TRBV7-2 and TRBJ1-2; D remains unclear. The V gene lost 1 base and the J gene lost 0 bases, with 12 bases spanning the gap. The germline CDR1 and CDR2 sequences are SGHTA and FQGNSA. The CDR3 is made up of 16 amino acids. The chain's CDR3 is CASSLVVRTTNYGYTF. In DNA form, the CDR3 reads TGTGCCAGCAGCTTAGTCGTCAGAACTACTAACTATGGCTACACCTTC.

This chain connects TRBV6-5 to TRBJ2-7; D gene uncertain. CDR1 is MNHEY, CDR2 SVGAGI, per germline. This CDR3 spans 13 amino acids. V was trimmed by 6 bases and J by 6 bases, leaving 15 bases between them. CDR3 bases: TGTGCCAGCAGCCGTTCGAGAATGGGCGAGCAGTACTTC. This sequence encodes CASSRSRMGEQYF.

The V call is TRBV29-1, the J call TRBJ1-2, with 9 bases identical to TRBD1. Germline trimming cut 7 bases from V and 6 bases from J; bases unmatched to any gene: 6. CDR3 length: 12 residues. Germline CDR1 reads SQVTM; CDR2 reads ANQGSEA. The CDR3 sequence: CSDDTGGDGYTF. CDR3 nucleotides: TGCAGCGACGATACAGGGGGCGATGGCTACACCTTC.

The chain uses TRBV9 and TRBJ1-1; D is uncertain. V shed 0 bases and J shed 6 bases, with 9 bases lying between them. CDR3 length: 13 amino acids. Germline lookup yields CDR1 SGDLS and CDR2 YYNGEE. For the CDR3, the DNA is TGTGCCAGCAGCGTAGGGGCAGCCGCTGAAGCTTTCTTT. It encodes CASSVGAAAEAFF.

The CDR3 sequence is CASGLGRDQPQHF. CDR3 coding DNA: TGTGCCAGCGGGCTCGGCCGAGATCAGCCCCAGCATTTT. The rearrangement links TRBV2 to TRBJ1-5; D is ambiguous. Germline V gene data show CDR1 as SNHLY and CDR2 as FYNNEI. Trimming removed 8 bases at V and 5 bases at J, with 13 bases between. The CDR3 runs to 13 residues.

This chain uses TRBV5-4 with TRBJ1-1, with unresolved D. With 5 bases removed from V and 1 base from J, the gap between germline ends came to 9 bases. There are 13 residues in the CDR3. Germline assignment: CDR1 SGHNT and CDR2 YYREEE (reference sequence). The CDR3 bases are TGTGCCAGCAGGTATCCTGAGAACACTGAAGCTTTCTTT. Protein product: CASRYPENTEAFF. Using reference TRBV5-4 and TRBJ1-1 for the parts outside the CDR3, the full variable domain is ETGVTQSPTHLIKTRGQQVTLRCSSQSGHNTVSWYQQALGQGPQFIFQYYREEENGRGNFPPRFSGLQFPNYSSELNVNALELDDSALYLCASRYPENTEAFFGQGTRLTVV.

The chain links TRBV7-9 to TRBJ2-1; D assignment may be TRBD1 or TRBD2 (5 bases each). Germline-derived CDR1 and CDR2 are SEHNR and FQNEAQ (reference sequence). The V end lost 5 bases, the J end lost 6 bases, and 11 bases lay between the germline ends. The CDR3 sequence is 13 residues long. The CDR3 bases are TGTGCCAGCAGCCCATCGGGACCCAATGAGCAGTTCTTC. As protein: CASSPSGPNEQFF.

V is TRBV2 and J is TRBJ1-4, with no clear D. Trimming took 5 bases from V and 5 from J, leaving 18 bases between them. In germline, CDR1 is SNHLY, CDR2 FYNNEI. The CDR3 contains 16 residues. The CDR3 DNA reads TGTGCCAGCAGTCTTCAGCGGAGCCTACTAAATGAAAAACTGTTTTTT. It yields the protein CASSLQRSLLNEKLFF.

The V call is TRBV9, the J call TRBJ2-5, with no clear D. Germline CDR1 and CDR2: SGDLS and YYNGEE. Trimming removed 0 bases from V and 2 bases from J, with 11 bases in between. There are 15 residues in the CDR3. The CDR3 here is CASSVAASRQETQYF. The CDR3 DNA is TGTGCCAGCAGCGTAGCAGCTTCCAGACAAGAGACCCAGTACTTC.

V and J are TRBV19 and TRBJ1-5, with D possibly matching TRBD1 (5 bases). V was cut by 5 bases and J by 3 bases, with 11 bases left in between. The CDR3 runs to 14 residues. Germline V gene data show CDR1 as LNHDA and CDR2 as SQIVND (reference sequence). CDR3 region: CASSPRGVNQPQHF. In DNA, the CDR3 is TGTGCCAGTAGTCCCCGGGGGGTCAATCAGCCCCAGCATTTT.

The chain recombines TRBV6-6 with TRBJ1-6; D is perhaps TRBD1 (6 bases). The CDR3 is 15 residues long. Germline loops: CDR1 MNHNY, CDR2 SVGAGI (reference sequence). Deletions cut 6 bases from V and 7 bases from J, with 16 bases between. The CDR3 loop is CASRGIRGGNSPLHF. CDR3 sequence (DNA): TGTGCCAGCAGGGGTATTAGGGGGGGGAATTCACCCCTCCACTTT.

The rearrangement links TRBV7-2 to TRBJ2-7; tentatively, D is TRBD1 (6 bases). There are 13 residues in the CDR3. The V end was cut by 6 bases, the J end by 6 bases, with 15 bases between. CDR1 and CDR2 from the germline V gene are SGHTA and FQGNSA. This CDR3 reads CASSPEQGGEQYF. In DNA, the CDR3 is TGTGCCAGCAGTCCTGAACAGGGTGGCGAGCAGTACTTC.